The present entry profiles one TCR beta chain with its context. Authors' methods: Sequence data from immunoSEQ were junction-only and lacked quality scores; consequently, filtering differed. Assay: immunoSEQ multiplex PCR; the TCRdb copy retains only in-frame clones and omits some. V and J calls plus clone size are reproduced from that table; the DNA served to infer D and trimming. The table shows about 1.5 million clones, with 95% to 99% occurring only once. The data are from a study of shared clonotypes between healthy human individuals. Trimming stripped 4 bases from V and 2 bases from J, with 9 bases between. The CDR3 contains 14 residues. Germline values: CDR1 SNHLY, CDR2 FYNNEI. Healthy and HIV-negative, the adult donors had no recent acute infections or vaccinations.

The receptor comes from a man aged 25 to 45 in good health. The genes are TRBV2 and TRBJ2-4; D perhaps matches TRBD2 (5 bases). Sample: naive CD4+ T cells sorted from blood. Subset described: CD45RA+ positively selected. The CDR3, as DNA: TGTGCCAGCAGTGCGGAGCGGACCAAAAACATTCAGTACTTC. Encoded protein: CASSAERTKNIQYF.